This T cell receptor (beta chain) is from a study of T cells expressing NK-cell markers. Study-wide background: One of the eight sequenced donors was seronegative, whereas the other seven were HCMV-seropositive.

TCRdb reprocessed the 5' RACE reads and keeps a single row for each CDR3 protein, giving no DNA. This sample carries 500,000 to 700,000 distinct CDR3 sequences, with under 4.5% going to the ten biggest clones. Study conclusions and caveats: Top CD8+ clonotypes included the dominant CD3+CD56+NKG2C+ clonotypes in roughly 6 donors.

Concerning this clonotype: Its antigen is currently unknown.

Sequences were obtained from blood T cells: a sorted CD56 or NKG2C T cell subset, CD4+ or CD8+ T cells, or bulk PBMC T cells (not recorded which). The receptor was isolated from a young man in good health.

CDR3 sequence: CASSESWGSGANVLTF. The gene calls are TRBV10-1 and TRBJ2-6; TCRdb calls TRBD1, which cannot be checked without DNA. Germline CDR1 and CDR2: WNHNN and SYGVQD (reference sequence). The CDR3 sequence is 16 residues long.